The 9 T cell receptor beta chains below were found in one sample sequenced in a study of control samples from healthy donors and cancer patients. The method was immunoSEQ multiplex PCR; TCRdb's version includes in-frame clones alone and lacks a portion of them. The sample lists fewer than 85,000 clones; approximately 92% were seen once. Sequencing was done on a sample of blood. The source is an older woman in good health.

This chain uses TRBV5-1 with TRBJ2-2; D possibly matches TRBD1 or TRBD2 (5 bases each). V lost 4 bases and J 3 bases, leaving 13 bases between the germline ends. The CDR3 runs to 15 residues. Germline V gene sequence: CDR1 SGHRS, CDR2 YFSETQ. The CDR3, as DNA: TGCGCCAGCAGCCCCGGGACGGCTTACACCGGGGAGCTGTTTTTT. It codes for CASSPGTAYTGELFF.

V is TRBV6-2 or TRBV6-3 and J is TRBJ1-6, with TRBD1 matching 9 bases. The CDR3 contains 16 residues. The ends lost 5 bases at V and 5 bases at J; junction bases unmatched: 7. Looked up from germline, CDR1 is MNHEY and CDR2 is SVGEGT. CDR3 sequence: CASSVLGQGNNSPLHF. In DNA, the CDR3 is TGTGCCAGCAGTGTGCTCGGACAGGGGAATAATTCACCCCTCCACTTT.

The chain joins TRBV28 to TRBJ1-4; D unclear. The CDR3 covers 13 residues. Trimming shortened V by 6 bases and J by 3 bases, and 8 bases separated the two germline ends. Germline CDR1 reads MDHEN; CDR2 reads SYDVKM. The CDR3 nucleotides are TGTGCCAGCAGCGGGCTGGCTAATGAAAAACTGTTTTTT. Its translation: CASSGLANEKLFF.

The rearrangement links TRBV15 to TRBJ2-4; 7 positions match TRBD1. The CDR3 runs to 15 residues. With 1 base clipped from V and 2 bases from J, the junction kept 2 bases outside the gene matches. Germline V lookup: CDR1 LNHNV, CDR2 YYDKDF (reference sequence). The chain's CDR3 is CATSRGQGTKNIQYF. CDR3 DNA: TGTGCCACCAGCAGAGGACAGGGTACCAAAAACATTCAGTACTTC.

The genes are TRBV2 and TRBJ2-2; D not certain. This CDR3 is built from 16 residues. Germline lookup yields CDR1 SNHLY and CDR2 FYNNEI. The ends were cut back, 6 bases at V and 0 bases at J, with 14 bases in the middle. The chain's CDR3 is CASSGGVVPNTGELFF. The CDR3 DNA follows: TGTGCCAGCAGCGGCGGTGTGGTTCCGAACACCGGGGAGCTGTTTTTT.

CDR3 in DNA: TGTGCCAGTTGGACAGGGGGACGGGAAAAACTGTTTTTT. Translated, it gives CASWTGGREKLFF. This rearrangement joins TRBV12-3 or TRBV12-4 to TRBJ1-4; 10 nucleotides align to TRBD1. This CDR3 spans 13 amino acids. Losses at the gene ends were 9 bases for V and 8 bases for J; bases not matched to a gene: 6.

The V and J genes are TRBV5-5 and TRBJ1-1; TRBD1 matches at 7 bases. The CDR3 has 14 residues. Trimming removed 0 bases from V and 3 bases from J; junction bases left unmatched: 2. Per the germline V gene, CDR1 is SGHKS and CDR2 is YYEKEE (reference sequence). The CDR3 spells CASSLVRGDTEAFF. In DNA, the CDR3 is TGTGCCAGCAGCTTGGTCAGGGGGGACACTGAAGCTTTCTTT.

The chain uses TRBV27 and TRBJ2-7; D is unresolved. V lost 0 bases and J 6 bases, leaving 15 bases between the germline ends. The CDR3 sequence is 15 residues long. In germline, CDR1 is MNHEY, CDR2 SMNVEV (reference sequence). CDR3 loop: CASSLSGSSSAEQYF. The CDR3 nucleotides read TGTGCCAGCAGTTTATCTGGATCTAGTAGTGCCGAGCAGTACTTC.

The chain couples TRBV18 to TRBJ2-7, with 10 positions matching TRBD1. The germline gives CDR1 KGHSH, CDR2 LQKENI. V dropped 3 bases and J dropped 6; count of bases not matched to a gene: 8. There are 15 residues in the CDR3. The CDR3: CASSPRDRGTGEQYF. The CDR3 DNA reads as TGTGCCAGCTCACCGAGGGACAGGGGTACGGGCGAGCAGTACTTC.